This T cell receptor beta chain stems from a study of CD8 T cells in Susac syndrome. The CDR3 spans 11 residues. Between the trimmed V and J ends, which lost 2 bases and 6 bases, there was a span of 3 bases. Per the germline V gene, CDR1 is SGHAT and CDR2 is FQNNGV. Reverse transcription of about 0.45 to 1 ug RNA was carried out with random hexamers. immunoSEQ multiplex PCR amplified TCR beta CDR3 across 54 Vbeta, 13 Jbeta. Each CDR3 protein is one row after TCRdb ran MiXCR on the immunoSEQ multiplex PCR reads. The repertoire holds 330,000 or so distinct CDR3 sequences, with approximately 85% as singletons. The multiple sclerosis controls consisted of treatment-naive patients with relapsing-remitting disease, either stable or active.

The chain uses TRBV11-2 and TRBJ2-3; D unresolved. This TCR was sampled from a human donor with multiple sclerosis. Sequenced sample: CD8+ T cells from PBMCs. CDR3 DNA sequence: TGTGCCAGCAGCTTACTGGATACGCAGTATTTT. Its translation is CASSLLDTQYF.